This is a list of T cell receptor beta chains from one sample in a study of blood T cells in healthy people across ages. MiXCR, applied by TCRdb to the 5' RACE reads, yields one record per CDR3 protein. This sample yields 1.5 million to 2 million distinct CDR3 sequences, of which approximately 28% are seen a single time; about 8% belongs to the top ten. The sequenced sample consisted of blood. These TCRs come from a woman aged 25-40 years in good health. The CDR3 runs from the conserved cysteine through the conserved F or W. The D gene is left open where the match is weak. Not all rows give a size; the values are once, few, many and, for expanded clones, a class.

size	V	D	J	DNA	CDR3
few	TRBV4-1	.	TRBJ2-1	TGCGCCAGCAGCCAAGTCGACTTAGTCTCCTACAATGAGCAGTTCTTC	CASSQVDLVSYNEQFF
few	TRBV4-1	TRBD2	TRBJ2-2	TGCGCCAGCAGCCAAAATCGGCTTATCGGGACTAGGAAACGCACCGGGGAGCTGTTTTTT	CASSQNRLIGTRKRTGELFF
few	TRBV5-1	.	TRBJ2-5	TGCGCCAGCAGCTTGGAGGGTGGGACACCCCTTCGAGAGACCCAGTACTTC	CASSLEGGTPLRETQYF
.	TRBV20-1	TRBD1	TRBJ2-3	TGCAATGCTATGGGACAGGAAGGCACAGATACGCAGTATTTT	CNAMGQEGTDTQYF
.	TRBV6-2/TRBV6-3	TRBD2	TRBJ2-7	TGTGCCAGCCAGGGACTAGCGCGGGTTGAGCAGTACTTC	CASQGLARVEQYF
many	TRBV7-3	.	TRBJ1-2	TGTGCCAGCGGTCTAAGGGCTCAGGAGGGCTACACCTTC	CASGLRAQEGYTF
.	TRBV5-5	TRBD1	TRBJ1-1	TGTGCCAGCAGCCCGACAGGGGTGGATATGAACACTGAAGCTTTCTTT	CASSPTGVDMNTEAFF
few	TRBV2	.	TRBJ2-1	TGTGCCAGCAGTGAGGGGGCAGGTCCCAATGAGCAGTTCTTC	CASSEGAGPNEQFF
.	TRBV2	.	TRBJ2-1	TGTGCCAGCCGGGAGCGGGCGCGCAATGAGCAGTTCTTC	CASRERARNEQFF
few	TRBV20-1	TRBD1	TRBJ1-5	TGCAGTGCCAGGACAGGGGAGGGTAGCAATCAGCCCCAGCATTTT	CSARTGEGSNQPQHF
.	TRBV7-3	TRBD2	TRBJ2-1	TGTGCCAGCAGCCCTAGCGGGGTTGATGAGCAGTTCTTC	CASSPSGVDEQFF
many	TRBV6-5	TRBD2	TRBJ2-1	TGTGCCAGCCTGGGGCTAGCGGGTGCGCAGTTCTTC	CASLGLAGAQFF
.	TRBV15	.	TRBJ2-7	TGTGCCACCAGCAGCCCGTCAGCCGGGGATAAGCAGTACTTC	CATSSPSAGDKQYF
.	TRBV5-5	.	TRBJ2-7	TGTGCCAGCAGCTTGGTATCCAGGGGGGACGAGCAGTACTTC	CASSLVSRGDEQYF
.	TRBV7-3	.	TRBJ2-3	TGTGCCAGCAGCTCCGGGACCAGTAGACCCCCTGATACGCAGTATTTT	CASSSGTSRPPDTQYF
.	TRBV4-2	TRBD1	TRBJ2-7	TGTACCAGCAGCCCTACGGGACAGTCAACCTACGAGCAGTACTTC	CTSSPTGQSTYEQYF
few	TRBV28	.	TRBJ1-2	TGTGCCAGCAGTTTAACCGGGACCCCCTATGGCTACACCTTC	CASSLTGTPYGYTF
many	TRBV15	TRBD2	TRBJ2-7	TGTGCCACCAGCAGAGACCCGGCGGTAGCGGGCGAGCAGTACTTC	CATSRDPAVAGEQYF
once	TRBV7-2	.	TRBJ2-7	TGTGCCAGCAGCTTAGAACAGTGGACCTACAATGAGCAGTACTTC	CASSLEQWTYNEQYF
.	TRBV4-3	TRBD2	TRBJ2-2	TGCGCCAGCAGCCAAGAGCAGCGGGAGGGCCTCGGGGAGCTGTTTTTT	CASSQEQREGLGELFF
many	TRBV30	.	TRBJ2-7	TGTGCCTGGAGTAACGGGGGTCTCAACGAGCAGTACTTC	CAWSNGGLNEQYF
.	TRBV29-1	.	TRBJ1-1	TGCAGCGTCTCGGGGGGCTGGGGTATGAACACTGAAGCTTTCTTT	CSVSGGWGMNTEAFF
.	TRBV29-1	.	TRBJ1-3	TGCAGCGCCCTAAGGGGTGCCTCTGGAAACACCATATATTTT	CSALRGASGNTIYF
many	TRBV6-6	.	TRBJ2-1	TGTGCCAGCAGTTCCAGCCGACTTCAGTTCTTC	CASSSSRLQFF
.	TRBV12-3/TRBV12-4	.	TRBJ2-1	TGTGCCAGCAAAGTATACAGGACCGAGGAGACCCAGTTCTTC	CASKVYRTEETQFF
few	TRBV7-9	TRBD1	TRBJ1-2	TGTGCCAGCAGCGGCCGGGACAGGGATTCCTCTGGCTACACCTTC	CASSGRDRDSSGYTF
.	TRBV20-1	.	TRBJ2-3	TGCAGTGCTAGCCGGGGCCCTAGCACAGATACGCAGTATTTT	CSASRGPSTDTQYF
many	TRBV29-1	.	TRBJ2-5	TGCAGCGTTGATGGGAAGGGGCGCATGGAGCAGTACTTC	CSVDGKGRMEQYF
many	TRBV7-2	TRBD2	TRBJ2-1	TGTGCCAGCAGCCTTCGGCCTAGCGGGAGCTCCTACAATGAGCAGTTCTTC	CASSLRPSGSSYNEQFF
.	TRBV6-1	TRBD1	TRBJ2-3	TGTGCCAGCAGTCGCGGGACAGGGGACCTCTTTTTCACAGATACGCAGTATTTT	CASSRGTGDLFFTDTQYF
many	TRBV5-1	.	TRBJ2-7	TGCGCCAGCAGTGGCCTTTCGGGCAGCTACGAGCAGTACTTC	CASSGLSGSYEQYF
many	TRBV28	.	TRBJ2-5	TGCGCCAGCAGCCAAGGGAGCCAAGAGACCCAGTACTTC	CASSQGSQETQYF
.	TRBV6-6	.	TRBJ1-1	TGTGCCAGCAGTTATCTGACAGCAAACACTGAAGCTTTCTTT	CASSYLTANTEAFF
few	TRBV7-9	TRBD1	TRBJ2-7	TGTGCCAGCAGCTTACTAACAGGGGAGTCCTACGAGCAGTACTTC	CASSLLTGESYEQYF
.	TRBV12-3/TRBV12-4	TRBD1	TRBJ1-6	TGTGCCAGCAGACCGTCCGGGACAGATAACTCACCCCTCCACTTT	CASRPSGTDNSPLHF
many	TRBV7-9	.	TRBJ1-2	TGTGCCAGCAGCCGGGAGGTCTATGGCTACACCTTC	CASSREVYGYTF
many	TRBV25-1	.	TRBJ2-7	TGTGCCAGCAGTGCCAGCGGCAGTGTCTACGAGCAGTACTTC	CASSASGSVYEQYF